This T cell receptor (beta chain) was found in a study of blood T cell repertoires in COVID-19. CDR3 length equals 16 residues. The V segment lost 1 base and the J segment 7 bases; nucleotides outside the gene matches: 7. Looked up from germline, CDR1 is SGHDT and CDR2 is YYEEEE. The table lists this clone with a count of one. Only in-frame clones appear in the TCRdb table, and some are missing; sequencing was by immunoSEQ multiplex PCR. Found here are approximately 450,000 clones, around 91% of them singletons; the top ten hold around 1.1%. Researchers sorted participants into cohorts using their self-reported clinical history.

This clonotype was sampled from a man aged 25-45 years who had recovered from COVID-19. Sequenced input: PBMCs or T cells enriched from blood (not recorded which). This chain links TRBV5-6 with TRBJ2-2; 10 bases line up with TRBD2. The chain's CDR3 is CASSLRAGGLGGELFF. CDR3 DNA sequence: TGTGCCAGCAGCTTGAGAGCGGGAGGGCTCGGCGGGGAGCTGTTTTTT.